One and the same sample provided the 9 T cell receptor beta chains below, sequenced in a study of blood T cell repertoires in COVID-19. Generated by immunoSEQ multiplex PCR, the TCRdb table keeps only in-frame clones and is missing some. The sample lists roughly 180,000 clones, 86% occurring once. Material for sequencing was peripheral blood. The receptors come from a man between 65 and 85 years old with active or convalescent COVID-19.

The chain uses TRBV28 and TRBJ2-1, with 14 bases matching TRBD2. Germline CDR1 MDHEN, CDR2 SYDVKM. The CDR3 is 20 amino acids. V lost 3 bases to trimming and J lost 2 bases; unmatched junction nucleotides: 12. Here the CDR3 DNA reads TGTGCCAGCAGTTTCCCCCCGTGGGGGACTAGCGGGAGTACCTACAATGAGCAGTTCTTC. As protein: CASSFPPWGTSGSTYNEQFF.

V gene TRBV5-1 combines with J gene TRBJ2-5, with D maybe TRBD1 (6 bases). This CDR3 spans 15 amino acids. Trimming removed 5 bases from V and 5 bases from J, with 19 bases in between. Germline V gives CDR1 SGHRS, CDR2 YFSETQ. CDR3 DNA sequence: TGCGCCAGCAGGGCCTCAGGGGCGACGGGGGAGACCCAGTACTTC. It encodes CASRASGATGETQYF.

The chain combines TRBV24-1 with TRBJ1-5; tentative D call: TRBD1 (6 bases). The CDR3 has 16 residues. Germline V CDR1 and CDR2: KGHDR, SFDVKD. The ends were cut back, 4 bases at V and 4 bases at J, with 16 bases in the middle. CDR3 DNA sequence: TGTGCCACCAGTGACCCACTAGGGGGGGGTAATCAGCCCCAGCATTTT. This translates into CATSDPLGGGNQPQHF.

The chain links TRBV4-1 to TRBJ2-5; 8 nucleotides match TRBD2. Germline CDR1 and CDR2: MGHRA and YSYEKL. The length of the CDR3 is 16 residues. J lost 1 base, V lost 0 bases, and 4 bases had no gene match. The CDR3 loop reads CASSQDRGGVQETQYF. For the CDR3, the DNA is TGCGCCAGCAGCCAAGATCGGGGGGGCGTCCAAGAGACCCAGTACTTC.

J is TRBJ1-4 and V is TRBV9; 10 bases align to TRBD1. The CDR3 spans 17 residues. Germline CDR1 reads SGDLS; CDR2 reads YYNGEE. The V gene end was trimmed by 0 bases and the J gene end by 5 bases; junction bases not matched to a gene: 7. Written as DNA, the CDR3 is TGTGCCAGCAGCGTAGGAAGGGACAGGGGCCGGAATGAAAAACTGTTTTTT. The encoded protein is CASSVGRDRGRNEKLFF.

The CDR3 region is CASSYSRVSTYYGYTF. The CDR3 DNA reads as TGTGCCAGCAGTTACTCGCGAGTCTCAACTTACTATGGCTACACCTTC. This sequence joins TRBV6-5 and TRBJ1-2, with D hard to call. Trimming removed 0 bases from V and 3 bases from J, with 14 bases in between. The CDR3 is 16 amino acids. Germline V gives CDR1 MNHEY, CDR2 SVGAGI.

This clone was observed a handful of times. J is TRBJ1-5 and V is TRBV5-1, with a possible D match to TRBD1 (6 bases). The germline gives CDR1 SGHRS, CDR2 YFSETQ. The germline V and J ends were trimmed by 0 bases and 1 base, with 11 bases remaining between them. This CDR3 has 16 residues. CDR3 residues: CASSLEGVESNQPQHF. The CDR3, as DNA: TGCGCCAGCAGCTTGGAGGGGGTCGAGAGCAATCAGCCCCAGCATTTT.

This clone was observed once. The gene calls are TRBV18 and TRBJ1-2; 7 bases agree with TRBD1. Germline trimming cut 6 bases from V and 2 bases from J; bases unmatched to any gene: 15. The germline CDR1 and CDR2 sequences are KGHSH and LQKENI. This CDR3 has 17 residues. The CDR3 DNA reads TGTGCCAGCTCTACGGACAGGAAAGGTTTTTCGAACTATGGCTACACCTTC. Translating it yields CASSTDRKGFSNYGYTF.

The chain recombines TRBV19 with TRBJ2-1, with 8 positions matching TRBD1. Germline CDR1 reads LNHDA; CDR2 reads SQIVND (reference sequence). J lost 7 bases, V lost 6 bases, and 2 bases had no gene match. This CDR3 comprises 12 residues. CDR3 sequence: CASSRTGNEQFF. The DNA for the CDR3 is TGTGCCAGTAGCAGGACAGGGAATGAGCAGTTCTTC.